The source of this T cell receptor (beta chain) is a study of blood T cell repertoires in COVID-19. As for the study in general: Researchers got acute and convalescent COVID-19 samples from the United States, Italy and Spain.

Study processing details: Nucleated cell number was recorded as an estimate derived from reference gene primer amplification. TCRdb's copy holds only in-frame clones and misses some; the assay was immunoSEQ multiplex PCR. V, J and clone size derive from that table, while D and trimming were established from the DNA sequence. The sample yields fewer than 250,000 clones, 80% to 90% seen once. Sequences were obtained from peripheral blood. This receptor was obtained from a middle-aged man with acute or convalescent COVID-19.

CDR3 in amino acids: CASSSRPFLAEHEQFF. DNA of the CDR3: TGTGCCAGCAGCTCCCGGCCTTTTCTAGCCGAACATGAGCAGTTCTTC. The chain links TRBV7-3 to TRBJ2-1; D possibly corresponds to TRBD2 (5 bases). The CDR3 runs 16 residues. Germline values: CDR1 SGHTA, CDR2 FQGTGA. V dropped 4 bases and J dropped 8 bases, with 21 bases sitting between them.